This section outlines one T cell receptor (beta chain) sequence together with its context. Assay used: immunoSEQ multiplex PCR; TCRdb lists only in-frame clones, some missing. The sample shows over 35,000 clones, roughly 85% of them seen only once. The germline CDR1 and CDR2 sequences are SGHAT and FQNNGV. CDR3 length: 15 amino acids. Trimming took off 4 bases at V and 0 bases at J, with 11 bases between the two ends. The data originate from a study of radiation and T cells in renal cell carcinoma. Time point denoted: blood 4 weeks post-SBRT, at nephrectomy. Treatment: 15 Gy SBRT to primary tumor, nephrectomy 4 weeks later. Nephrectomy followed 15 Gy stereotactic body radiation by 4 weeks. The patient's renal cell carcinoma had clear cell pathology.

This receptor was identified in a woman aged 70-85 years with renal cell carcinoma. The chain couples TRBV11-2 to TRBJ2-3; possibly TRBD1 or TRBD2 for D (5 bases each). The material was blood, obtained from a patient whose treatment included radiotherapy and nephrectomy. The CDR3 loop is CASSYGTPSTDTQYF. For the CDR3, the DNA is TGTGCCAGCAGCTACGGGACCCCTAGCACAGATACGCAGTATTTT.